A selection of T cell receptor beta chains follows, all from one sample in a study of regulatory T cells in long-lasting Graves disease. TCRdb called the multiplex PCR reads again in MiXCR, with one record for every CDR3 protein. The table includes hundreds of thousands of distinct CDR3 sequences, approximately 15% detected once. These sequences were also reported in another study, on T cells in Graves' hyperthyroidism and ophthalmopathy.

The sample in question was peripheral blood mononuclear cells (PBMCs), obtained at new diagnosis, from a patient treated with antithyroid drugs. These receptors were taken from a man aged 40-49 years with Graves disease. The CDR3 runs from the conserved cysteine through the conserved F or W. The D gene is left open where the match is weak. Clone size, where shown, is once, few, many, or a class for clones that have expanded.

V: TRBV28
D: TRBD1
size: -
J: TRBJ2-7
DNA: TGTGCCAGCAGTTTATCCCTCGGCACAGGGGGCTACGAGCAGTACTTC
CDR3: CASSLSLGTGGYEQYF

V: TRBV7-6
D: -
size: many
J: TRBJ2-7
DNA: TGTGCCAGCAGCTTACAAGGGGCAACCTACGAGCAGTACTTC
CDR3: CASSLQGATYEQYF

V: TRBV5-4
D: -
size: few
J: TRBJ2-7
DNA: TGTGCCAGCAGCTTGTCACAGGGCCGCTACGAGCAGTACTTC
CDR3: CASSLSQGRYEQYF

V: TRBV5-1
D: TRBD1
size: many
J: TRBJ2-3
DNA: TGCGCCAGCAGCTCCCTGACAGGGGGGGATACGCAGTATTTT
CDR3: CASSSLTGGDTQYF

V: TRBV2
D: TRBD1
size: many
J: TRBJ1-2
DNA: TGTGCCAGCAGCGCCGGACAGGGTATAGGCTACACCTTC
CDR3: CASSAGQGIGYTF

V: TRBV11-1
D: -
size: -
J: TRBJ1-1
DNA: TGTGCCAGCAGCCCAGGGGACCACACTGAAGCTTTCTTT
CDR3: CASSPGDHTEAFF

V: TRBV20-1
D: -
size: many
J: TRBJ2-3
DNA: TGCAGTGCTACCCCCTGGGGCCGAGAAATTGCAGATACGCAGTATTTT
CDR3: CSATPWGREIADTQYF

V: TRBV30
D: -
size: many
J: TRBJ2-7
DNA: TGTGCCTGGAGTGCCCGGGGAGGGCAGTACTTC
CDR3: CAWSARGGQYF

V: TRBV28
D: -
size: many
J: TRBJ2-7
DNA: TGTGCCAGCAGTTTATACGGCCAGTCCTACGAGCAGTACTTC
CDR3: CASSLYGQSYEQYF

V: TRBV5-1
D: TRBD1
size: many
J: TRBJ2-7
DNA: TGCGCCAGCAGCTCCCAGGGGGACCACGAGCAGTACTTC
CDR3: CASSSQGDHEQYF

V: TRBV29-1
D: -
size: -
J: TRBJ2-1
DNA: TGCAGCGTTGGGACCACTCTCTTGGAGCAGTTCTTC
CDR3: CSVGTTLLEQFF

V: TRBV5-1
D: -
size: many
J: TRBJ2-5
DNA: TGCGCCAGCAGCTTGGCCGGATCCAGGAGGCAAGAGACCCAGTACTTC
CDR3: CASSLAGSRRQETQYF

V: TRBV7-9
D: -
size: many
J: TRBJ1-1
DNA: TGTGCCAGCAGCTTTCTGGGGGGCAACACTGAAGCTTTCTTT
CDR3: CASSFLGGNTEAFF

V: TRBV6-2/TRBV6-3
D: TRBD1
size: many
J: TRBJ2-1
DNA: TGTGCCAGCAGTTTCGACAGGGGAAGGGCCTACAATGAGCAGTTCTTC
CDR3: CASSFDRGRAYNEQFF

V: TRBV4-2
D: TRBD1
size: many
J: TRBJ1-5
DNA: TGTGCCAGCAGCCTTCGACAGGGCATTAATCAGCCCCAGCATTTT
CDR3: CASSLRQGINQPQHF

V: TRBV30
D: TRBD2
size: many
J: TRBJ2-1
DNA: TGTGCCTGGAGCGCCGGGACTGGGGGGGATGAGCAGTTCTTC
CDR3: CAWSAGTGGDEQFF

V: TRBV28
D: -
size: many
J: TRBJ2-7
DNA: TGTGCCAGCAGTAGAGTGTTCCTGGGATACGAGCAGTACTTC
CDR3: CASSRVFLGYEQYF

V: TRBV29-1
D: TRBD1
size: many
J: TRBJ2-6
DNA: TGCAGCGTCCGACAGGGGCTTGGGGCCAACGTCCTGACTTTC
CDR3: CSVRQGLGANVLTF

V: TRBV2
D: TRBD2
size: many
J: TRBJ2-1
DNA: TGTGCCAGCAGCGCTAGGGTTAGCGGGGGGTACAATGAGCAGTTCTTC
CDR3: CASSARVSGGYNEQFF

V: TRBV20-1
D: -
size: many
J: TRBJ2-1
DNA: TGCAGTGCGGGTGAGGTGGCGGTCGAGGAGCAGTTCTTC
CDR3: CSAGEVAVEEQFF

V: TRBV7-3
D: TRBD1
size: -
J: TRBJ2-4
DNA: TGTGCCAGCAGCTTATCCGGGACAGGGTTAGACATTCAGTACTTC
CDR3: CASSLSGTGLDIQYF

V: TRBV6-2/TRBV6-3
D: TRBD2
size: -
J: TRBJ2-2
DNA: TGTGCCAGCAGTTACCGGCTAGCGGGACCGAACACCGGGGAGCTGTTTTTT
CDR3: CASSYRLAGPNTGELFF

V: TRBV20-1
D: -
size: many
J: TRBJ1-5
DNA: TGCAGTGCTAGAGTGCATACCCGGGGTCAGCCCCAGCATTTT
CDR3: CSARVHTRGQPQHF

V: TRBV12-3/TRBV12-4
D: -
size: -
J: TRBJ1-1
DNA: TGTGCCAGCAGTCAGGACCGTATACCCTTGAACACTGAAGCTTTCTTT
CDR3: CASSQDRIPLNTEAFF

V: TRBV5-1
D: TRBD1
size: -
J: TRBJ2-1
DNA: TGCGCCAGCAGCTTAGAAATCGACAGGGGACAGTTCTTC
CDR3: CASSLEIDRGQFF

V: TRBV5-1
D: -
size: many
J: TRBJ1-5
DNA: TGCGCCAGAGCCGGCCTTGGCAATCAGCCCCAGCATTTT
CDR3: CARAGLGNQPQHF

V: TRBV25-1
D: -
size: -
J: TRBJ1-1
DNA: TGTGCCAGCAGTGAATGGGGGCCGGGCACTGAAGCTTTCTTT
CDR3: CASSEWGPGTEAFF

V: TRBV4-3
D: -
size: -
J: TRBJ2-7
DNA: TGCGCCAGCAGCCAGGTCCCAGGGAGCTCCTACGAGCAGTACTTC
CDR3: CASSQVPGSSYEQYF

V: TRBV28
D: -
size: many
J: TRBJ2-5
DNA: TGTGCCAGCCACAGTCACCCTCCGGGGGAGACCCAGTACTTC
CDR3: CASHSHPPGETQYF

V: TRBV12-3/TRBV12-4
D: TRBD1
size: many
J: TRBJ1-1
DNA: TGTGCCAGCAGTTTGAGGCCCATGCTCAACAGGGGGCCCAATCAGAACACTGAAGCTTTCTTT
CDR3: CASSLRPMLNRGPNQNTEAFF

V: TRBV12-3/TRBV12-4
D: -
size: many
J: TRBJ1-2
DNA: TGTGCCAGCAGTTGGGTATTAGGGTATGGCTACACCTTC
CDR3: CASSWVLGYGYTF

V: TRBV28
D: -
size: many
J: TRBJ2-1
DNA: TGTGCCAGCAATCGACAGAGCTCCTACAATGAGCAGTTCTTC
CDR3: CASNRQSSYNEQFF

V: TRBV5-1
D: -
size: many
J: TRBJ2-1
DNA: TGCGCCAGCAGCTTGGCACAGCTTAGCTCCTACAATGAGCAGTTCTTC
CDR3: CASSLAQLSSYNEQFF

V: TRBV9
D: -
size: many
J: TRBJ1-2
DNA: TGTGCCAGCAGCGTAGGTGGACAAGGACTTTATGGCTACACCTTC
CDR3: CASSVGGQGLYGYTF

V: TRBV19
D: TRBD1
size: -
J: TRBJ2-7
DNA: TGTGCCAGTAGTACGGACAGGGCGCGTAGGTACGAGCAGTACTTC
CDR3: CASSTDRARRYEQYF

V: TRBV6-2/TRBV6-3
D: -
size: many
J: TRBJ2-1
DNA: TGTGCCAGCAGTCCCTTATGGTCGGTTGAGCAGTTCTTC
CDR3: CASSPLWSVEQFF

V: TRBV20-1
D: TRBD2
size: -
J: TRBJ2-3
DNA: TGCAGTGCTAGAGATACTCGGGGGGGTGATACGCAGTATTTT
CDR3: CSARDTRGGDTQYF

V: TRBV2
D: TRBD1
size: -
J: TRBJ2-7
DNA: TGTGCCAGCATGCAGGGGGCGGCCAACGAGCAGTACTTC
CDR3: CASMQGAANEQYF

V: TRBV29-1
D: TRBD1
size: -
J: TRBJ2-2
DNA: TGCAGCGGGGGACAGGGAAGAGCCGGGGAGCTGTTTTTT
CDR3: CSGGQGRAGELFF

V: TRBV6-2/TRBV6-3
D: -
size: many
J: TRBJ2-4
DNA: TGTGCCAGCAACCAGGGATTGGAAAACATTCAGTACTTC
CDR3: CASNQGLENIQYF